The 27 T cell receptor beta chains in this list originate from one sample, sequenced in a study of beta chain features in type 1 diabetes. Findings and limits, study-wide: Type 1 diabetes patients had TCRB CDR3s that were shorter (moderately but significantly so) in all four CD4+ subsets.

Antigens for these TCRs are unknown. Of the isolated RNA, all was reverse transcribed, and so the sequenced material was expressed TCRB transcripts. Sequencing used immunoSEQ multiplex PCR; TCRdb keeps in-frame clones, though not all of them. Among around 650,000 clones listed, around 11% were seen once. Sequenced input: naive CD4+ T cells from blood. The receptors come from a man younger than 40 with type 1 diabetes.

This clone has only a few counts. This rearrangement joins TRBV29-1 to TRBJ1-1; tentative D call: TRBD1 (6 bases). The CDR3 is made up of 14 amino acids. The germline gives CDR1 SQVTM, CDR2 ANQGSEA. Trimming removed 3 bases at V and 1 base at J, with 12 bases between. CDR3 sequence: CSVDARGGNTEAFF. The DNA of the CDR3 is TGCAGCGTTGATGCTAGGGGGGGGAACACTGAAGCTTTCTTT.

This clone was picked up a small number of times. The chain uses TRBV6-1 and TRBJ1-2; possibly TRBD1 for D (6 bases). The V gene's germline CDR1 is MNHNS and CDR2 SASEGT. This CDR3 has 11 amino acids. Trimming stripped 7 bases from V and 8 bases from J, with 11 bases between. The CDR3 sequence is CASTAGEGYTF. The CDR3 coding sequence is TGTGCCAGCACGGCAGGGGAAGGCTACACCTTC.

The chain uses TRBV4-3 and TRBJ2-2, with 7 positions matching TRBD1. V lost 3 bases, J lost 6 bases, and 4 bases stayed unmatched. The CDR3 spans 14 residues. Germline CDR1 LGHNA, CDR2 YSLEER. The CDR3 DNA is TGCGCCAGCAGCCATTCAGGGGGACCCGGGGAGCTGTTTTTT. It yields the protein CASSHSGGPGELFF.

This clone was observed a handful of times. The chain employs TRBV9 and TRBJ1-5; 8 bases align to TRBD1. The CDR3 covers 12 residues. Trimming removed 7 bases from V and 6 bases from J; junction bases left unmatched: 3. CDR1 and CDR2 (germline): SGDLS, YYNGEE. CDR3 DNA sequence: TGTGCCAGCGGACAGGGAAGTCAGCCCCAGCATTTT. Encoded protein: CASGQGSQPQHF.

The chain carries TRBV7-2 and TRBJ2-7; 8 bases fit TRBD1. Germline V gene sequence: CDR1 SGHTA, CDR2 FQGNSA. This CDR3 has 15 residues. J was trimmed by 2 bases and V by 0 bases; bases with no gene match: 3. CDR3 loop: CASSLARDRTYEQYF. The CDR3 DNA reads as TGTGCCAGCAGCTTAGCCCGGGACAGGACCTACGAGCAGTACTTC. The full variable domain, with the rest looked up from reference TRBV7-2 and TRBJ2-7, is GAGVSQSPSNKVTEKGKDVELRCDPISGHTALYWYRQSLGQGLEFLIYFQGNSAPDKSGLPSDRFSAERTGGSVSTLTIQRTQQEDSAVYLCASSLARDRTYEQYFGPGTRLTVT.

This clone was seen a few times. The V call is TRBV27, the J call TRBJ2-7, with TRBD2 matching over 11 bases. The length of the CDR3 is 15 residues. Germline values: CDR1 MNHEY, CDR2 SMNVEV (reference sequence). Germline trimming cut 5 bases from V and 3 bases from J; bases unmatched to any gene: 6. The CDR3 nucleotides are TGTGCCAGCAGTACCCCGGGACTAGCGGTCTACGAGCAGTACTTC. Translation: CASSTPGLAVYEQYF.

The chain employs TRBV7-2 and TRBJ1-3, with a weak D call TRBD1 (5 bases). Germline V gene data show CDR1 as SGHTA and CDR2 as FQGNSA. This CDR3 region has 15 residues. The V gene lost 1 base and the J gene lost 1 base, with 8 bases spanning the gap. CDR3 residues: CASSLDGHSGNTIYF. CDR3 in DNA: TGTGCCAGCAGCTTAGATGGACATTCTGGAAACACCATATATTTT. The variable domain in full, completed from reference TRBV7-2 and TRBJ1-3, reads GAGVSQSPSNKVTEKGKDVELRCDPISGHTALYWYRQSLGQGLEFLIYFQGNSAPDKSGLPSDRFSAERTGGSVSTLTIQRTQQEDSAVYLCASSLDGHSGNTIYFGEGSWLTVV.

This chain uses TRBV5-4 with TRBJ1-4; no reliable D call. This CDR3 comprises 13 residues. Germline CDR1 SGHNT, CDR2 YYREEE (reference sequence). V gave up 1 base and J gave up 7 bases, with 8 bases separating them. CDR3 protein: CASSLTVGEKLFF. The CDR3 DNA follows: TGTGCCAGCAGCTTGACGGTGGGTGAAAAACTGTTTTTT.

The CDR3 loop reads CASSVRGAEGDTQYF. For the CDR3, the DNA is TGTGCCAGCAGCGTACGGGGGGCCGAAGGAGATACGCAGTATTTT. The chain links TRBV9 to TRBJ2-3, with a weak D call TRBD2 (7 bases). The CDR3 extends over 15 amino acids. The V and J ends lost 1 base and 5 bases respectively, with 14 bases between them. From germline, CDR1 is SGDLS and CDR2 YYNGEE. Complete variable domain (other parts from reference TRBV9 and TRBJ2-3): DSGVTQTPKHLITATGQRVTLRCSPRSGDLSVYWYQQSLDQGLQFLIQYYNGEERAKGNILERFSAQQFPDLHSELNLSSLELGDSALYFCASSVRGAEGDTQYFGPGTRLTVL.

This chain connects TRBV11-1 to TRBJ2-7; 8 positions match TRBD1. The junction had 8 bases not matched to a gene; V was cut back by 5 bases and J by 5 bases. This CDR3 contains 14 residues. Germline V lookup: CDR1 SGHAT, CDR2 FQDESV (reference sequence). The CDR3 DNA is TGTGCCAGCAGCCCCCGGACAGGGACCCACGAGCAGTACTTC. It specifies CASSPRTGTHEQYF. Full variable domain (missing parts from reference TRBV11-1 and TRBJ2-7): EAEVAQSPRYKITEKSQAVAFWCDPISGHATLYWYRQILGQGPELLVQFQDESVVDDSQLPKDRFSAERLKGVDSTLKIQPAELGDSAMYLCASSPRTGTHEQYFGPGTRLTVT.

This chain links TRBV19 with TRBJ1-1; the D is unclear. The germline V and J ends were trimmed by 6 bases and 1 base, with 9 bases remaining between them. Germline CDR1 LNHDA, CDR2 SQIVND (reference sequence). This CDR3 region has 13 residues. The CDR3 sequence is CASRVVPNTEAFF. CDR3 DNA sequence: TGTGCCAGTAGGGTCGTTCCGAACACTGAAGCTTTCTTT.

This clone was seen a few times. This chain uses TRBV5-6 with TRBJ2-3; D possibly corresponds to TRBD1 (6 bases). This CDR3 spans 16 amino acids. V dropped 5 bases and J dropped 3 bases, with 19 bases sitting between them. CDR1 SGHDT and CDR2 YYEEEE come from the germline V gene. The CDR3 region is CASRIYPGHQTDTQYF. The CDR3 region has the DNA TGTGCCAGCAGGATCTATCCGGGACACCAGACAGATACGCAGTATTTT.

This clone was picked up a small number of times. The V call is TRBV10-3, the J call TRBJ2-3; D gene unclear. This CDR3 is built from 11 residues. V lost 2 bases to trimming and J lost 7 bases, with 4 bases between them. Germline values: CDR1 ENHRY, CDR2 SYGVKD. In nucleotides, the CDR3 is TGTGCCATCAGTGAGGAAAATACGCAGTATTTT. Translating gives CAISEENTQYF.

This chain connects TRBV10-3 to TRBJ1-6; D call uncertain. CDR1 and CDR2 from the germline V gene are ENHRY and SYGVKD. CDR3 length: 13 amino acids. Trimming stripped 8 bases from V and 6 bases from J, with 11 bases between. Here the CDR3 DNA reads TGTGCCATCGCCAACGGTGGTAATTCACCCCTCCACTTT. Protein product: CAIANGGNSPLHF.

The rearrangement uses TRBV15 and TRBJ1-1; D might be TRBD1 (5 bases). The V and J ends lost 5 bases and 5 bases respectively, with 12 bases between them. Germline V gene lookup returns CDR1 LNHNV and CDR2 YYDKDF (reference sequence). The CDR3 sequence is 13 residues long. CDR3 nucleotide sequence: TGTGCCACCAGCGGCCGGGGGGATACTGAAGCTTTCTTT. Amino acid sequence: CATSGRGDTEAFF.

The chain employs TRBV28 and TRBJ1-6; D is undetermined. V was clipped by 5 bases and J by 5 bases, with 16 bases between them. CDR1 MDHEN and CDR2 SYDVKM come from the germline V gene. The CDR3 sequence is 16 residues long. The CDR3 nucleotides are TGTGCCAGCAGTCCGAATTCCCCCCTCAATAATTCACCCCTCCACTTT. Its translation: CASSPNSPLNNSPLHF.

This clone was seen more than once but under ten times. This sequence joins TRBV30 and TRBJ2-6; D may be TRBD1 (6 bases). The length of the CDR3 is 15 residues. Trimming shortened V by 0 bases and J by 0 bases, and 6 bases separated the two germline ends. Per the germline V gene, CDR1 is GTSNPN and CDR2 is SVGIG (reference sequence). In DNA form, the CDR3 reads TGTGCCTGGAGTGTAGGGGGCTCTGGGGCCAACGTCCTGACTTTC. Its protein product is CAWSVGGSGANVLTF.

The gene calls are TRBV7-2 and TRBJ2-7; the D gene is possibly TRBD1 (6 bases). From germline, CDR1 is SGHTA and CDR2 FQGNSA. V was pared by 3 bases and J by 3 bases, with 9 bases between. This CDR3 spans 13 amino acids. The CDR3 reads CASSFRDNYEQYF. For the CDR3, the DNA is TGTGCCAGCAGCTTCCGGGACAACTACGAGCAGTACTTC. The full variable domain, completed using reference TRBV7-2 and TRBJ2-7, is GAGVSQSPSNKVTEKGKDVELRCDPISGHTALYWYRQSLGQGLEFLIYFQGNSAPDKSGLPSDRFSAERTGGSVSTLTIQRTQQEDSAVYLCASSFRDNYEQYFGPGTRLTVT.

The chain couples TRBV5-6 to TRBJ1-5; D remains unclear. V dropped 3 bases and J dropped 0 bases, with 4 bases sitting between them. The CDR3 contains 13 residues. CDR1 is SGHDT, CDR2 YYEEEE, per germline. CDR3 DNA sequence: TGTGCCAGCAGCTATTATAGCAATCAGCCCCAGCATTTT. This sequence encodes CASSYYSNQPQHF.

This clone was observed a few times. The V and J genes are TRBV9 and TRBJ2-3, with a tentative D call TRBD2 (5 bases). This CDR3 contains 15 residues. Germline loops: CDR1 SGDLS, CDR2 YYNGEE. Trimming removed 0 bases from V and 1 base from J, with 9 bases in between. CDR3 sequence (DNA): TGTGCCAGCAGCGTAGGTCCAGCGGGCACAGATACGCAGTATTTT. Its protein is CASSVGPAGTDTQYF.

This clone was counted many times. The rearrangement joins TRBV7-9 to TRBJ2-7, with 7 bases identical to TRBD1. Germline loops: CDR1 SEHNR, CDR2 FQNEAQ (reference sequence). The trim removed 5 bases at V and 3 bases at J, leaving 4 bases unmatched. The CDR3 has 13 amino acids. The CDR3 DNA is TGTGCCAGCAGCGGGGACAGTTTCTACGAGCAGTACTTC. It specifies CASSGDSFYEQYF.

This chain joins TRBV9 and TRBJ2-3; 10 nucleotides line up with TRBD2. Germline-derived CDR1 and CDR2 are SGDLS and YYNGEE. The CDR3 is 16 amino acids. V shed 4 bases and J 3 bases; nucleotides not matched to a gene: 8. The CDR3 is CASSPKRGGITDTQYF. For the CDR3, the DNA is TGTGCCAGCAGCCCGAAGCGGGGGGGCATTACAGATACGCAGTATTTT.

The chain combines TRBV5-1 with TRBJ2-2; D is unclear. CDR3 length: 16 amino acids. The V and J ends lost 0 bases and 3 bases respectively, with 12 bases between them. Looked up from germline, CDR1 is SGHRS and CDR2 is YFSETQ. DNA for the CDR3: TGCGCCAGCAGCTTGGCCGGTCCCTCAGACACCGGGGAGCTGTTTTTT. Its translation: CASSLAGPSDTGELFF.

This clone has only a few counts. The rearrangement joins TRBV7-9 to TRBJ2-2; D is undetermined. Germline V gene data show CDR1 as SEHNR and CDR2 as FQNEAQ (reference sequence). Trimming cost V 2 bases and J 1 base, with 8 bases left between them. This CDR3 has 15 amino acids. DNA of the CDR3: TGTGCCAGCAGCTTACCGCCGAGGAACACCGGGGAGCTGTTTTTT. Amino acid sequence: CASSLPPRNTGELFF.

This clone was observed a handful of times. The CDR3 spells CASILGGRGSSYNEQFF. The CDR3 DNA reads TGTGCCAGCATCCTAGGGGGCCGGGGGTCCTCCTACAATGAGCAGTTCTTC. V and J are TRBV28 and TRBJ2-1; maybe TRBD1 (7 bases). This CDR3 has 17 amino acids. The germline CDR1 and CDR2 sequences are MDHEN and SYDVKM. V dropped 7 bases and J dropped 0 bases, with 19 bases sitting between them.

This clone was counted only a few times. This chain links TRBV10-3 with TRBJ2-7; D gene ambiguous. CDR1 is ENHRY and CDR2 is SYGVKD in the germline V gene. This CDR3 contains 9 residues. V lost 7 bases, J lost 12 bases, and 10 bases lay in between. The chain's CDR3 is CAIKREMYF. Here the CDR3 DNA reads TGTGCCATCAAAAGGGAAATGTACTTC.

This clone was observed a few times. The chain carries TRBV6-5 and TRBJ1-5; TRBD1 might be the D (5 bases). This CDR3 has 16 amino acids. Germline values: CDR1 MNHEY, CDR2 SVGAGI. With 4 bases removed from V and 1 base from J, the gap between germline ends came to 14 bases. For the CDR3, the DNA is TGTGCCAGCAGTTTCGGGACCCCGAGGAGCAATCAGCCCCAGCATTTT. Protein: CASSFGTPRSNQPQHF.